This T cell receptor (beta chain) was captured in a study of cytomegalovirus exposure and HLA in healthy donors (TCRdb year 2017). Background on the whole study: In an earlier analysis of about 560 of the donors, around 290 Gb of sequence data and 100 million or so unique TCR beta sequences from about 190 million T cells were reported. An early release that covered several hundred HLA-typed donors contained around 300 gigabases of sequencing data and tens of millions of unique TCR sequences. Among the approximately 400 genotyped donors, around 79% belonged to the genetic ancestry cluster associated with self-reported Caucasian donors. The study aimed to test whether cataloging public T cell receptors could reveal signatures of past pathogen exposure. The study used immunosequencing to profile the T cell repertoires of 666 subjects and linked those repertoires to cytomegalovirus serostatus. In addition to the first cohort of 666 subjects, a separate validation cohort of approximately 130 different subjects was used. The study combined high-throughput TCR immunosequencing, statistical association of individual TCRs with disease status, and machine learning to predict cytomegalovirus infection status. A later analysis re-examined previously published TCR beta repertoires from more than 550 donors and added high-resolution HLA genotyping to investigate patterns of TCR occurrence. In the later analysis, no new phenotypic data were used to find candidate immune exposures; instead, reliance was placed on TCR beta sequences and their occurrence across donors. An earlier analysis of 587 of the donors used high-throughput TCR beta sequencing to judge whether each TCR beta V gene segment behaved as functional or pseudogenic. Donor age, sex, ethnicity and CMV serostatus were compiled together with the repertoire data. In a later genetic analysis, genome-wide SNP genotypes for about 60% of the 666 donors were used, and that subset was treated as a discovery cohort. All discovery cohort repertoires had been generated on a single sequencing platform. HLA typing included class I and class II loci at four-digit resolution. The number of donors typed differed by locus, with 629-630 for A, B, C, DRB1 and DQB1, approximately 500 for DQA1, over 600 for DPA1, and approximately 470 for DPB1. Because of strong linkage in the cohort, four or five DR-DQ haplotypes were treated as single units for association and clustering. Among around 400 genotyped donors of the cohort, an average of approximately 200,000 unique TCR beta nucleotide sequences was sequenced per donor, of which 15% to 20% were non-productive.

Libraries came from the immunoSEQ multiplex PCR assay. A mixture of 60 forward primers for TCR Vbeta segments and 13 reverse primers for TCR Jbeta segments was used in the multiplex PCR. The CDR3 region of rearranged TCR beta genes was amplified from genomic DNA with a multiplex PCR assay. The amplified TCR beta libraries were sequenced on the Illumina HiSeq System as 87-base-pair reads. The original pipeline was this. A later analysis counted tens of millions of unique TCR beta chains across the 670 or so repertoires, and roughly 9.9 million of these chains were shared by at least two donors. Raw reads were error-corrected and collapsed into unique sequences by a nearest-neighbor algorithm in which closely related sequences were merged to remove PCR and sequencing errors. CDR3 sequences were aligned to IMGT reference sequences to assign V, D and J gene segments. For a sequence to be retained, a match of at least six nucleotides to both a V gene segment and a J gene segment was required. A rearrangement counted as productive if the CDR3 had no stop codons and remained in frame with V and J, and every other rearrangement counted as non-productive. Following IMGT convention, CDR3 was defined as the stretch from the second conserved V-encoded cysteine to the conserved J-encoded phenylalanine. The earlier analysis of approximately 500 of the donors excluded sequences that lacked an unambiguous match to a single V gene segment. In an earlier analysis of more than 500 of the donors, a V segment was called functional when productive rearrangements were above 56.7%, and segregating when the standard deviation between donors exceeded 5%. To diagnose cytomegalovirus status from the catalog of TCR beta chain sequences, a statistical classification framework was built. V and J gene assignment, in a later analysis, came from comparing TCR nucleotide sequences with IMGT/GENE-DB human TR gene sequences. In a later analysis, CDR3 sequences and most-parsimonious VDJ recombination scenarios were assigned using the TCRdist pipeline. In a later analysis, each TCR beta chain was defined by its CDR3 amino acid sequence together with its V-gene family, and reads lacking a unique V-gene family were excluded. As a way to deal with suspected cross-contamination and a sequencing artifact, a later analysis dropped over 550 nucleotide sequences that were highly shared and had low generation probability. For each public chain, a later analysis derived a clonal expansion index from normalized ranks of inferred template counts within each repertoire. In a later analysis, generation probabilities were computed using a VDJ recombination model fitted to out-of-frame rearrangements, and the results were checked against IGoR. A later analysis scored TCR-TCR, TCR-HLA and TCR-CMV co-occurrence with hypergeometric tests, applying a repertoire-size bias correction to TCR pairs. To estimate false discovery rates, a later analysis permuted the HLA or CMV assignments 20 times. In a later analysis, co-occurring TCRs were grouped using DBSCAN, and TCRdist sequence similarity was added for clustering within HLA-allele-positive subsets. Repertoires with fewer than 30,000 or more than 120,000 public chains were left out of co-occurrence clustering, as were about 5 repertoires with anomalous nucleotide sharing. What TCRdb holds here is the immuneACCESS table cut down to in-frame rearrangements. Part of the clones is not present; checked against another copy, under half of the missing clones reflect an unresolved V gene, and the others are unexplained. From that table come the V and J calls and clone size; the DNA was used to work out D and trimming. The sample includes just under 80,000 clones, with roughly four fifths observed a single time. The ten largest clones take up less than 4.5% of the sample.

V gives up 8 bases and J gives up 0 bases, and the segment between their germline ends measures 16 bases. Looking up the germline V gene (reference sequence) yields CDR1 GTSNPN and CDR2 SVGIG. The CDR3 covers 14 residues, taking in both the cysteine and the phenylalanine. Only CDR3 DNA remains: 42 bases, in frame from the first base. In total, approximately 700 healthy bone marrow donors made up the cohort. Cohort members were all nominally healthy when sampled, although unrecorded immune exposures were likely present. The donor tested CMV seronegative, placing the donor among the 350 or so seronegative members of the cohort. Each donor provided a peripheral blood sample, and peripheral blood mononuclear cells were used for TCR beta sequencing. The Qiagen DNeasy Blood Extraction Kit was used to extract genomic DNA from the blood cell samples. As regards this clone: The antigen it binds to is not known. One base away there is no much larger clone; base qualities are not given.

The investigation overall reported the following: Correlated functional status among segregating V segments might be attributable to linkage disequilibrium, but an unknown experimental factor could not be ruled out. In a later analysis, several top co-occurrence clusters were reported to appear linked to parvovirus B19, influenza, CMV and Epstein-Barr virus. In a later analysis, HLA-associated TCR beta chains showed more clonal expansion and lower generation probabilities than non-associated chains that were equally common. A later genetic analysis reported fewer N-insertions in productive TCRs among donors in an Asian-associated ancestry cluster than the roughly 700-donor mean. In the study, 150 to 200 TCR beta chains were listed as associated with cytomegalovirus. The classifier was reported to diagnose cytomegalovirus status with high specificity and sensitivity in both the original cohort and the validation cohort. This cohort had only TCR beta chains sequenced, and the lack of alpha or paired-chain data limited which features could be detected. According to a later analysis, TCR association rates differed among HLA loci, with DRB1 alleles showing the most associated TCRs and HLA-C alleles showing the fewest. Specific HLA alleles were associated with more than 15,000 TCR beta sequences at a false discovery rate of 0.05 in a later analysis. Because HLA typing was unavailable for some donors at each locus, only the typed subset was used in association tests. A few of the identified cytomegalovirus-associated TCR beta chains were confirmed in vitro to be specific for cytomegalovirus antigens. A later genetic analysis associated a missense DCLRE1C variant with V-gene and J-gene trimming of TCR beta chains, and an independent cohort replicated the association. Because counts were too low, around 18 rarely observed V segments, including chromosome 9 orphons, were left out of the earlier analysis of over 550 of the donors. Presence/absence analyses assumed roughly uniform sequencing depth across donors, an assumption that may not hold. A further reported finding was that TCR beta sequences accurately predicted the HLA-A and HLA-B alleles for most subjects in the first cohort. The sequencing pipeline was judged likely to have produced a cluster of highly shared sequence variants as a technical artifact. Across donors, most TCR sequences were observed very rarely, whereas some public TCRs were present in many individuals. Most CMV-associated TCR beta chains appeared to be HLA-restricted in a later analysis, and the HLA associations seemed to be driven largely by CMV exposure. The authors suggested that the approach could potentially be generalized to other disease states and immunological phenotypes. An earlier analysis of approximately 570 of the donors showed that most TCR beta V segments appeared in productive rearrangements either about 87% or about 30% of the time, which broadly matched IMGT annotations. Strong co-occurrence of HLA alleles, especially DR and DQ, made assigning TCR associations to individual alleles difficult. Because the 87-base-pair reads could not distinguish some IMGT-functional V segments, including TRBV6-2 and TRBV6-3, those segments were excluded. The only immune exposure information available for the cohort was CMV serostatus.

The chain is assembled from TRBV30 and TRBJ2-5; no D gene is confidently identified. The sequenced sample was PBMCs. The TCR originated in a man aged 35 to 55 in good health and CMV-seronegative. DNA sequence: TGTGCCCACACTTCCAGGCAGGACCAAGAGACCCAGTACTTC. Translated, it reads CAHTSRQDQETQYF.